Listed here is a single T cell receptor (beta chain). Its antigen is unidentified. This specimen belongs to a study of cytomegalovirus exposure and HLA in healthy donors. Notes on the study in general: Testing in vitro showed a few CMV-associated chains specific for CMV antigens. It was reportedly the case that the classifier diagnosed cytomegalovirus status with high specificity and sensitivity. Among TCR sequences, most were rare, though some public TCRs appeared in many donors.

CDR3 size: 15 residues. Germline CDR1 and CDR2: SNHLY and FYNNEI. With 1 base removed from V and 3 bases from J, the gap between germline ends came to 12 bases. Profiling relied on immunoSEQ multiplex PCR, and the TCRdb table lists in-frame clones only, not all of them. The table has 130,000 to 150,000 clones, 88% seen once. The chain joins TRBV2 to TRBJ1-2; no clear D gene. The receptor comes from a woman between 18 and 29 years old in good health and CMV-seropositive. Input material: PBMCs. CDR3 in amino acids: CASSEVFGVHYGYTF. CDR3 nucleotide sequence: TGTGCCAGCAGTGAAGTTTTCGGGGTTCACTATGGCTACACCTTC.